The 30 T cell receptor beta chains presented below share a single source sample, sequenced in a study of T cells expressing NK-cell markers. TCRdb processed the 5' RACE reads again and assigns one entry to each CDR3 protein, with no DNA. The table counts roughly 420,000 distinct CDR3 sequences; approximately 7% lies in the top ten. Sequencing was done on a sample of blood T cells: a sorted CD56 or NKG2C T cell subset, CD4+ or CD8+ T cells, or bulk PBMC T cells (not recorded which). The receptors were gathered from a woman aged 18-70 years in good health.

The V and J genes are TRBV5-6 and TRBJ2-2; TCRdb's D call, TRBD2, is unchecked because there is no DNA. CDR1 is SGHDT, CDR2 YYEEEE, per germline. The CDR3 consists of 17 residues. The CDR3 spells CASSPHAAGWVTGELFF.

The rearrangement uses TRBV29-1 and TRBJ2-3; TCRdb's assignment of TRBD1 cannot be checked, as there is no DNA. The CDR3 consists of 14 residues. CDR1 SQVTM and CDR2 ANQGSEA come from the germline V gene. The CDR3 here is CSVEPGTPPDTQYF.

The genes are TRBV20-1 and TRBJ1-5. This CDR3 has 14 residues. In germline, CDR1 is DFQATT, CDR2 SNEGSKA (reference sequence). The CDR3 loop reads CSARYTYSNQPQHF.

The chain couples TRBV4-2 to TRBJ2-3. There are 13 residues in the CDR3. The germline CDR1 and CDR2 sequences are LGHNA and YNFKEQ. The CDR3 here is CASSQGFRDTQYF.

V and J are TRBV6-2 or TRBV6-3 and TRBJ1-2. The CDR3 is made up of 15 amino acids. CDR1 is MNHEY, CDR2 SVGEGT, per germline. The CDR3 protein is CASSGYIQINYGYTF.

The rearrangement joins TRBV7-2 to TRBJ2-2; TCRdb's D call of TRBD2 is untestable without DNA. Germline CDR1 reads SGHTA; CDR2 reads FQGNSA. The CDR3 extends over 15 amino acids. The CDR3 reads CASSSPPPGPGELFF.

V and J are TRBV5-1 and TRBJ2-2; TCRdb returns TRBD1, unconfirmable since there is no DNA. Per the germline V gene, CDR1 is SGHRS and CDR2 is YFSETQ. The CDR3 sequence is 15 residues long. The CDR3 is CASSPGTADTGELFF. Looking up the rest from reference TRBV5-1 and TRBJ2-2 gives the full variable domain: KAGVTQTPRYLIKTRGQQVTLSCSPISGHRSVSWYQQTPGQGLQFLFEYFSETQRNKGNFPGRFSGRQFSNSRSEMNVSTLELGDSALYLCASSPGTADTGELFFGEGSRLTVL.

V gene TRBV11-3 combines with J gene TRBJ2-2; TCRdb picks TRBD1, but there is no DNA to check that call. This CDR3 contains 14 residues. Germline loops: CDR1 SGHNT, CDR2 YENEEA. CDR3 region: CASSLTGKNRELFF.

CDR3: CSAPLRNTGELFF. V is TRBV20-1 and J is TRBJ2-2; TCRdb gives TRBD1 as the D gene, but with no DNA this cannot be confirmed. The germline gives CDR1 DFQATT, CDR2 SNEGSKA (reference sequence). This CDR3 is 13 amino acids long.

V usage is TRBV5-5 and J usage is TRBJ1-1; TCRdb picks TRBD1, but there is no DNA to check that call. This CDR3 comprises 15 residues. Germline V gene data show CDR1 as SGHKS and CDR2 as YYEKEE (reference sequence). Here the CDR3 reads CASSLLGQGVTEAFF.

The genes are TRBV5-1 and TRBJ2-3; TCRdb proposes TRBD2, but this gene call is untestable without DNA. There are 16 residues in the CDR3. CDR1 and CDR2 (germline): SGHRS, YFSETQ. This chain's CDR3 is CASSYWLAGAVDTQYF.

The chain couples TRBV7-2 to TRBJ1-3; lacking DNA, the TRBD1 call made by TCRdb goes unchecked. The CDR3 consists of 14 residues. Germline V gene lookup returns CDR1 SGHTA and CDR2 FQGNSA. The CDR3 sequence: CASSRTGVGNTIYF.

This sequence joins TRBV6-2 or TRBV6-3 and TRBJ2-4; the TCRdb call, TRBD2, lacks DNA for checking. CDR1 is MNHEY, CDR2 SVGEGT, per germline. The CDR3 extends over 12 amino acids. CDR3 region: CASSYPWAHQYF.

The chain joins TRBV10-3 to TRBJ2-7. The germline V gene encodes CDR1 ENHRY and CDR2 SYGVKD. The CDR3 loop spans 15 amino acids. The CDR3 loop is CAISVLEENSYEQYF.

V gene TRBV7-2 combines with J gene TRBJ2-3; TCRdb's D gene call, TRBD2, goes unchecked for lack of DNA. The CDR3 extends over 15 amino acids. Germline CDR1 SGHTA, CDR2 FQGNSA. Here the CDR3 reads CASSQTPLRADTQYF.

The chain employs TRBV2 and TRBJ2-1; TCRdb's D call, TRBD1, is unchecked because there is no DNA. The CDR3 covers 17 residues. CDR1 SNHLY and CDR2 FYNNEI come from the germline V gene. The chain's CDR3 is CASLGQGVGSSYNEQFF.

The chain carries TRBV9 and TRBJ1-6; TCRdb gives TRBD1 as the D gene, but with no DNA this cannot be confirmed. Germline V gene data show CDR1 as SGDLS and CDR2 as YYNGEE. This CDR3 is built from 15 residues. This CDR3 reads CASSVGDTSPEALHF.

This clonotype is called large based on its frequency. The V gene is TRBV4-3, the J gene TRBJ1-3; TCRdb selects TRBD1, and the lack of DNA leaves this call unchecked. The CDR3 has 15 amino acids. Germline V gene data show CDR1 as LGHNA and CDR2 as YSLEER. The CDR3 here is CASSQDRVPGNTIYF.

This chain links TRBV20-1 with TRBJ1-1; TCRdb gives TRBD1 as the D gene, but with no DNA this cannot be confirmed. Germline V gives CDR1 DFQATT, CDR2 SNEGSKA (reference sequence). The CDR3 has 16 amino acids. The CDR3 sequence: CSARDPREGASTEAFF.

This sequence joins TRBV5-1 and TRBJ2-3. The CDR3 sequence is 13 residues long. Germline loops: CDR1 SGHRS, CDR2 YFSETQ. The CDR3 reads CASSLMGTDTQYF.

The chain joins TRBV29-1 to TRBJ1-1. The CDR3 covers 13 residues. Germline V gene sequence: CDR1 SQVTM, CDR2 ANQGSEA. The CDR3 loop reads CSVAGGENTEAFF.

The J gene is TRBJ2-5, the V gene TRBV21-1; TCRdb's D call, TRBD2, is unchecked because there is no DNA. TRBV21-1 is classified as a pseudogene. This CDR3 contains 14 residues. This CDR3 reads CASSKESGRETQYF.

The chain has TRBV20-1 and TRBJ2-2; the D gene TCRdb calls, TRBD1, cannot be checked with no DNA. Germline CDR1 reads DFQATT; CDR2 reads SNEGSKA (reference sequence). This CDR3 spans 13 amino acids. CDR3 loop: CSARDTGLGELFF.

V gene TRBV25-1 combines with J gene TRBJ2-5; TCRdb returns TRBD2, unconfirmable since there is no DNA. Germline V gene lookup returns CDR1 MGHDK and CDR2 SYGVNS. The CDR3 is made up of 16 amino acids. Here the CDR3 reads CASTLGGLAKRETQYF.

The chain uses TRBV5-1 and TRBJ2-1; the D gene TCRdb calls, TRBD1, cannot be checked with no DNA. The CDR3 is 13 amino acids. CDR1 SGHRS and CDR2 YFSETQ come from the germline V gene. The CDR3 protein is CASSFTGPNEQFF.

V and J are TRBV28 and TRBJ2-1; TCRdb's assignment of TRBD2 cannot be checked, as there is no DNA. CDR1 is MDHEN, CDR2 SYDVKM, per germline. The CDR3 spans 14 residues. CDR3 amino acids: CASSGRTAVDEQFF.

The chain uses TRBV20-1 and TRBJ2-2; TCRdb outputs TRBD1, but without DNA this stays unchecked. Germline V gene data show CDR1 as DFQATT and CDR2 as SNEGSKA (reference sequence). The CDR3 has 14 amino acids. The CDR3: CSADGQENTGELFF.

The rearrangement links TRBV12-3 or TRBV12-4 to TRBJ1-6; the TRBD1 assignment by TCRdb is unverifiable without DNA. The CDR3 consists of 16 residues. The CDR3 is CASSPKGKGTNSPLHF.

The chain carries TRBV5-1 and TRBJ1-6; lacking DNA, the TRBD1 call made by TCRdb goes unchecked. Germline V gene data show CDR1 as SGHRS and CDR2 as YFSETQ. The CDR3 has 16 amino acids. The CDR3 sequence: CASSLGQGEVRSPLHF.

The rearrangement links TRBV10-1 to TRBJ2-5. CDR3 size: 11 residues. Per germline, CDR1 WNHNN and CDR2 SYGVQD (reference sequence). This CDR3 reads CASSVGKTQYF.